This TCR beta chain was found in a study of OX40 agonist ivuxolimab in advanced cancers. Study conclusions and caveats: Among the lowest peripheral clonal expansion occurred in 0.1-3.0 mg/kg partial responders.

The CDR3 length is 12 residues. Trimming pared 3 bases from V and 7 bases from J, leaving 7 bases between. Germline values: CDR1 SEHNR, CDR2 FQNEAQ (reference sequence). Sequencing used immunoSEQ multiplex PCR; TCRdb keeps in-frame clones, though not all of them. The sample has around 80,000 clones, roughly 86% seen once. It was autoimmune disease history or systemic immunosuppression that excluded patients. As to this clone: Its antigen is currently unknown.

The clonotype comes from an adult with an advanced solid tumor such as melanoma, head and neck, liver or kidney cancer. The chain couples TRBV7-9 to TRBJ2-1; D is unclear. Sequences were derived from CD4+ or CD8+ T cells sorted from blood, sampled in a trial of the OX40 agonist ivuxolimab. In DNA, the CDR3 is TGTGCCAGCAGCTTGGAAATTAATGAGCAGTTCTTC. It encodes CASSLEINEQFF. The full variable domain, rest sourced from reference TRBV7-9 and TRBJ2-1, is DTGVSQNPRHKITKRGQNVTFRCDPISEHNRLYWYRQTLGQGPEFLTYFQNEAQLEKSRLLSDRFSAERPKGSFSTLEIQRTEQGDSAMYLCASSLEINEQFFGPGTRLTVL.